The TCR beta chain under discussion was sequenced for a study of T cells in Graves' hyperthyroidism and ophthalmopathy. Findings and caveats of the study: Blood also carried most thyroid clonotypes expanded above 0.001.

A word on this clonotype: Its target is not known.

The CDR3 spans 16 residues. Germline V gene lookup returns CDR1 MDHEN and CDR2 SYDVKM. Trimming removed 5 bases from V and 3 bases from J, with 20 bases in between. Diagnosis relied on clinical symptoms, serum thyroxine and TRAb, thyroid ultrasound and orbital computed tomography. Amplification yielded TCR beta CDR3 regions, with RNA transcripts as the source. Carried out on the TCR CDR3, a first-round RT-PCR used the HTBI primer set. One entry per CDR3 protein results from TCRdb running MiXCR on the multiplex PCR reads. Of 500,000 or so distinct CDR3 sequences in the sample, approximately 17% were seen once.

The specimen sequenced was blood. The gene calls are TRBV28 and TRBJ2-7, with D perhaps being TRBD1 or TRBD2 (7 bases each). The TCR comes from a woman aged 18-29 years with Graves' ophthalmopathy. The CDR3 loop is CASSPPRGRAVYEQYF. Here the CDR3 DNA reads TGTGCCAGCAGTCCCCCCAGGGGGAGGGCCGTCTACGAGCAGTACTTC.